The rows below give T cell receptor beta chains drawn from one sample of a study of cytomegalovirus exposure and HLA in healthy donors. The data were produced by immunoSEQ multiplex PCR, yet TCRdb's version contains in-frame clones alone and is incomplete. The sample records roughly 82,000 clones, 90% to 95% being singletons. Source material: PBMCs. These TCRs come from a man between 18 and 35 years old in good health and CMV-seronegative. CDR3s include the opening cysteine and the closing phenylalanine or tryptophan.

TRBJ1-2 | TRBV27 | CASSFTGNYGYTF
TRBJ1-2 | TRBV11-2 | CASRQISESVYGYTF
TRBJ2-1 | TRBV18 | CASSPQSNLGRGGSYNEQFF
TRBJ2-7 | TRBV28 | CASSLRTGGEQYF
TRBJ2-5 | TRBV2 | CASSALTSGVETQYF
TRBJ1-5 | TRBV19 | CASKGLRTYHQPQHF
TRBJ2-7 | TRBV18 | CASSPGDRGPWEQYF
TRBJ2-7 | TRBV19 | CASSSSQGYEQYF
TRBJ1-3 | TRBV7-6 | CASSLLQGSGNTIYF
TRBJ1-1 | TRBV7-9 | CASSSLGAGNTEAFF
TRBJ2-1 | TRBV6-1 | CASIWASPIGEQFF
TRBJ1-3 | TRBV4-1 | CASRLTGDSGNTIYF
TRBJ1-4 | TRBV19 | CASSISGEKLFF
TRBJ1-1 | TRBV27 | CASSLWAGKFTEAFF
TRBJ2-1 | TRBV29-1 | CSVPSWGGRTSGSGQFF
TRBJ1-2 | TRBV7-2 | CASSYGGPLHYGYTF
TRBJ1-2 | TRBV2 | CASSEVRAVANYGYTF
TRBJ1-4 | TRBV11-2 | CASSPGQGTYEKLFF
TRBJ2-7 | TRBV11-2 | CASSLRVAPAGGYYEQYF
TRBJ2-1 | TRBV5-1 | CASSIGSSGGSYNEQFF
TRBJ2-5 | TRBV30 | CAWDRGQETQYF
TRBJ2-1 | TRBV29-1 | CSVELQGAVYNEQFF
TRBJ2-7 | TRBV7-2 | CASSRGGGFSGEQYF
TRBJ1-2 | TRBV5-1 | CATTTGTGGSGGYGYTF
TRBJ2-7 | TRBV29-1 | CSVLRDRGYEQYF
TRBJ2-7 | TRBV7-2 | CASSLASGGGSYEQYF
TRBJ1-2 | TRBV4-1 | CASSLSGTGNYGYTF
TRBJ1-2 | TRBV11-2 | CASSFDRGSFYGYTF
TRBJ2-1 | TRBV4-1 | CASSQGLGSYNEQFF
TRBJ2-7 | TRBV6-5 | CASSYSIPSEQYF
. | TRBV21-1 | CASSPDRLFTYEQYF
TRBJ2-2 | TRBV6-1 | CAGSEAPGGWTGELFF
TRBJ2-7 | TRBV18 | CASRTSGTYEQYF
TRBJ1-5 | TRBV7-9 | CASSLAGTDQPQHF
TRBJ2-7 | TRBV30 | CAWSVPGTNSYEQYF
TRBJ2-2 | TRBV6-5 | CASGGTGRAGELFF
TRBJ1-2 | TRBV2 | CASRSTGGNGYTF
TRBJ1-2 | TRBV6-5 | CASSYGPIYGYTF
TRBJ2-3 | TRBV10-1 | CASSDFSLRDTQYF
TRBJ2-7 | TRBV6-1 | CASSSAYEQYF
TRBJ2-7 | TRBV7-9 | CASGARGPTGLEQYF
TRBJ2-7 | TRBV25-1 | CASSEYYASSYEQYF
TRBJ2-3 | TRBV7-6 | CASSLWIAGGTDTQYF
TRBJ1-2 | TRBV6-1 | CASKGQGKGYTF
TRBJ1-2 | TRBV9 | CASSVEEGTGYGYTF
TRBJ1-6 | TRBV4-2 | CASSQDEGAGSPLHF
TRBJ2-2 | TRBV9 | CASSEWDRANTGELFF
TRBJ1-1 | TRBV19 | CASRYRERLTEAFF